This TCR beta chain is drawn from a study of glioma-infiltrating T cells after dendritic cell vaccination. Germline V lookup: CDR1 LNHDA, CDR2 SQIVND (reference sequence). This CDR3 spans 15 amino acids. J gave up 6 bases and V 0 bases, and 7 bases lay outside the gene matches. Specified time point: after dendritic cell vaccination, including at tumor progression/relapse. TCRdb's copy holds only in-frame clones and misses some; the assay was immunoSEQ multiplex PCR. In the table there are 100,000 or so clones, 90% of which are singletons. This clone was seen a handful of times. The TCR originated in a human donor with glioblastoma. The rearrangement joins TRBV19 to TRBJ1-1, with 7 positions matching TRBD1. Sequenced material: blood, taken after dendritic cell vaccination. CDR3 DNA sequence: TGTGCCAGTAGTATAGAGGGCCCAGGGGGGTCTGAAGCTTTCTTT. It encodes CASSIEGPGGSEAFF.